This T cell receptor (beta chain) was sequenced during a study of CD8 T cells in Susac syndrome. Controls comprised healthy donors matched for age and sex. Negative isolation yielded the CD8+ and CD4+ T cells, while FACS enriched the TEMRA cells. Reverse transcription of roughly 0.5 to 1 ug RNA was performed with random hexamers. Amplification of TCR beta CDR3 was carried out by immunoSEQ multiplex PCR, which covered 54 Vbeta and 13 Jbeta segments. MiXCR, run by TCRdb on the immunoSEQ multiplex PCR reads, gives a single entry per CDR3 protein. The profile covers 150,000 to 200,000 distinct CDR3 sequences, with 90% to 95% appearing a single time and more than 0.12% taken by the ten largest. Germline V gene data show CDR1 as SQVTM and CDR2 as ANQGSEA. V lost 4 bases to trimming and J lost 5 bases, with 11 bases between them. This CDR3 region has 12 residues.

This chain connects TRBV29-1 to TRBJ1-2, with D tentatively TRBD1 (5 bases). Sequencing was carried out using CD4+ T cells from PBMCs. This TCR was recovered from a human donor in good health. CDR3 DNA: TGCAGCGTTGGGGGCGGAAATTATGGCTACACCTTC. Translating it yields CSVGGGNYGYTF.